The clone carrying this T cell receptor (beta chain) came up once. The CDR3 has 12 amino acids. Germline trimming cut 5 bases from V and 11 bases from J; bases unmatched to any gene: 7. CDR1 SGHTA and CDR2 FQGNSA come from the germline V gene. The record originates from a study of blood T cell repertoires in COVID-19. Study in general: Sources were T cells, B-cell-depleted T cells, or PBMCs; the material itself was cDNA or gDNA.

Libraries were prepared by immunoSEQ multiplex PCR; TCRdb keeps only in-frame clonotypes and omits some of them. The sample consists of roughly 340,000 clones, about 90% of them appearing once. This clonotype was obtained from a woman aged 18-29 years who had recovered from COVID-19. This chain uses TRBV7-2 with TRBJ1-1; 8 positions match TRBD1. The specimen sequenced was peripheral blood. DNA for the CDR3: TGTGCCAGCAGCCTGGGACAGGCCAGGGCTTTCTTT. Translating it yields CASSLGQARAFF.